This T cell receptor beta chain was captured in a study of T cells in Graves' hyperthyroidism and ophthalmopathy. Germline loops: CDR1 SGHRS, CDR2 YFSETQ. There are 17 residues in the CDR3. On this clonotype: The junction departs from germline at one end; a sequencing error may be responsible.

Researchers took RNA transcripts and amplified the TCR beta CDR3 regions from them. With the HTBI primer set, the TCR CDR3 went through a first round of RT-PCR. TCRdb redid the calling of the multiplex PCR reads with MiXCR, one entry per CDR3 protein. The sample records around 760,000 distinct CDR3 sequences, roughly 32% being singletons. Diagnoses were established using clinical symptoms, serum thyroxine and TRAb, thyroid ultrasound and orbital computed tomography. The rearrangement joins TRBV5-1 to TRBJ2-5; possibly TRBD1 for D (6 bases). Sample: blood. The TCR originated in a woman in her forties with Graves' hyperthyroidism. CDR3 bases: TGTGCCAGCAGCTTGAGGGTTTGGGACAACCTGGGGGAGACCCAGTACTTC. Translating it yields CASSLRVWDNLGETQYF.